These 17 T cell receptor beta chains share one sample of origin, sequenced in a study of blood T cell repertoires in COVID-19. Measured with immunoSEQ multiplex PCR; TCRdb has only the in-frame clones, and not every one. The sample contains more than 200,000 clones, 70% to 90% of which appear only once. Sequencing was done on a sample of PBMCs or T cells enriched from blood (not recorded which). These TCRs come from a man aged 30-40 years who had recovered from COVID-19.

The chain has TRBV4-1 and TRBJ2-1; TRBD2 aligns across 8 bases. V was pared by 4 bases and J by 8 bases, with 13 bases of the junction left unmatched. This CDR3 contains 16 residues. Per the germline V gene, CDR1 is MGHRA and CDR2 is YSYEKL. In DNA, the CDR3 is TGCGCCAGCAGCCGAGGGGTGGATAGCGGGGTTTATGAGCAGTTCTTC. It specifies CASSRGVDSGVYEQFF.

The rearrangement joins TRBV28 to TRBJ1-5; TRBD1 aligns across 7 bases. Germline-derived CDR1 and CDR2 are MDHEN and SYDVKM. The CDR3 has 15 amino acids. The V segment lost 6 bases and the J segment 3 bases; nucleotides outside the gene matches: 8. The CDR3 is CASSPWDSNNQPQHF. CDR3 sequence (DNA): TGTGCCAGCAGCCCCTGGGACAGCAACAATCAGCCCCAGCATTTT.

This clone was recorded once. The chain is built from TRBV5-1 and TRBJ1-2; 7 bases fit TRBD1. The CDR3 has 12 amino acids. Germline V gene data show CDR1 as SGHRS and CDR2 as YFSETQ. After removal of 3 bases from V and 7 bases from J, the junction contained 3 bases not matched to a gene. CDR3 DNA: TGCGCCAGCAGCTCGGGACAGTCTGGCTACACCTTC. This gives the protein CASSSGQSGYTF. Full variable domain (rest looked up from reference TRBV5-1 and TRBJ1-2): KAGVTQTPRYLIKTRGQQVTLSCSPISGHRSVSWYQQTPGQGLQFLFEYFSETQRNKGNFPGRFSGRQFSNSRSEMNVSTLELGDSALYLCASSSGQSGYTFGSGTRLTVV.

CDR3 in DNA: TGTGCCAGCAGTGAAGCGATCGGGGGTTGGCAGCCCCAGCATTTT. This codes for CASSEAIGGWQPQHF. The chain uses TRBV6-1 and TRBJ1-5; a weak D match, TRBD1 (5 bases). Trimming stripped 0 bases from V and 7 bases from J, with 13 bases between. The CDR3 extends over 15 amino acids. The germline CDR1 and CDR2 sequences are MNHNS and SASEGT.

The chain uses TRBV5-4 and TRBJ2-2; tentative D call: TRBD1 (5 bases). This CDR3 region has 15 residues. The germline gives CDR1 SGHNT, CDR2 YYREEE (reference sequence). V lost 2 bases to trimming and J lost 4 bases, with 12 bases between them. CDR3 sequence reads: CASSFVGVSTGELFF. The CDR3 DNA sequence: TGTGCCAGCAGCTTTGTAGGGGTTAGCACCGGGGAGCTGTTTTTT.

DNA for the CDR3: TGCAGCGTTGCGGATACACACAGGGGCAACTATGGCTACACCTTC. Translation: CSVADTHRGNYGYTF. This sequence joins TRBV29-1 and TRBJ1-2; TRBD1 matches at 7 bases. The CDR3 has 15 amino acids. Germline assignment: CDR1 SQVTM and CDR2 ANQGSEA. Germline trimming cut 4 bases from V and 2 bases from J; bases unmatched to any gene: 10.

The rearrangement links TRBV7-2 to TRBJ1-1; D is perhaps TRBD1 (5 bases). This CDR3 contains 14 residues. V lost 1 base to trimming and J lost 3 bases, with 9 bases between them. CDR1 is SGHTA and CDR2 is FQGNSA in the germline V gene. The CDR3 DNA is TGTGCCAGCAGCTTAGATGGGGGGGACACTGAAGCTTTCTTT. It codes for CASSLDGGDTEAFF.

The chain carries TRBV20-1 and TRBJ2-7; tentative D call: TRBD1 (5 bases). CDR3 length equals 14 residues. Trimming left V 3 bases short and J 3 bases short, with 15 bases between. In germline, CDR1 is DFQATT, CDR2 SNEGSKA (reference sequence). The CDR3 nucleotides are TGCAGTGCTAGTGGTGGCAGGGTCATCTACGAGCAGTACTTC. Protein sequence: CSASGGRVIYEQYF.

This chain connects TRBV28 to TRBJ1-5, with 7 bases lining up with TRBD1. The CDR3 consists of 16 residues. Losses at the gene ends were 6 bases for V and 0 bases for J; bases not matched to a gene: 8. The germline V gene encodes CDR1 MDHEN and CDR2 SYDVKM. CDR3 amino acids: CASSFPTGISNQPQHF. As DNA, the CDR3 is TGTGCCAGCAGCTTCCCGACAGGGATTAGCAATCAGCCCCAGCATTTT.

V usage is TRBV7-8 and J usage is TRBJ1-4, with D tentatively TRBD1 (6 bases). With 5 bases removed from V and 8 bases from J, the gap between germline ends came to 18 bases. CDR1 is SGHVS, CDR2 FQNEAQ, per germline. This CDR3 is built from 15 residues. The CDR3 protein is CASSVYRVSSEKLFF. The CDR3 DNA follows: TGTGCCAGCAGCGTTTACAGGGTCTCGTCCGAAAAACTGTTTTTT.

The chain is built from TRBV3-1 (or the pseudogene TRBV3-2) and TRBJ2-7; 7 bases are a match to TRBD2. CDR3 length: 15 amino acids. Germline V gene sequence: CDR1 LGHDT, CDR2 YNNKEL (reference sequence). V lost 5 bases to trimming and J lost 6 bases; unmatched junction nucleotides: 13. The CDR3 coding sequence is TGTGCCAGCAGCGCTCCGGGGGGTCTACATAGCGAGCAGTACTTC. Translation: CASSAPGGLHSEQYF.

V and J are TRBV28 and TRBJ1-3; D is uncertain. V was shortened by 10 bases and J by 0 bases, with 19 bases between the two germline ends. The CDR3 is 16 residues long. Germline values: CDR1 MDHEN, CDR2 SYDVKM. CDR3 DNA sequence: TGTGCCACTAAACCTTCGGTTAGAAACTCTGGAAACACCATATATTTT. Translated: CATKPSVRNSGNTIYF. Variable domain in full (rest from reference TRBV28 and TRBJ1-3): DVKVTQSSRYLVKRTGEKVFLECVQDMDHENMFWYRQDPGLGLRLIYFSYDVKMKEKGDIPEGYSVSREKKERFSLILESASTNQTSMYLCATKPSVRNSGNTIYFGEGSWLTVV.

V and J are TRBV7-3 and TRBJ1-1; D may be TRBD1 (5 bases). The V end was cut by 5 bases, the J end by 2 bases, with 12 bases between. The CDR3 runs to 14 residues. Germline CDR1 and CDR2: SGHTA and FQGTGA. As DNA, the CDR3 is TGTGCCAGCAGCCCACGCCAGGGAAACACTGAAGCTTTCTTT. Its translation is CASSPRQGNTEAFF. The entire variable domain, with the rest obtained from reference TRBV7-3 and TRBJ1-1, is as follows: GAGVSQTPSNKVTEKGKYVELRCDPISGHTALYWYRQSLGQGPEFLIYFQGTGAADDSGLPNDRFFAVRPEGSVSTLKIQRTERGDSAVYLCASSPRQGNTEAFFGQGTRLTVV.

This clone was seen a single time. J is TRBJ2-3 and V is TRBV24-1, with 8 bases matching TRBD2. Germline CDR1 KGHDR, CDR2 SFDVKD. This CDR3 has 16 amino acids. After removal of 3 bases from V and 0 bases from J, the junction contained 4 bases not matched to a gene. This CDR3 is CATSDTPSGSTDTQYF. Written as DNA, the CDR3 is TGTGCCACCAGTGATACCCCTAGCGGGAGCACAGATACGCAGTATTTT.

V gene TRBV20-1 combines with J gene TRBJ2-5, with D maybe TRBD2 (6 bases). Per the germline V gene, CDR1 is DFQATT and CDR2 is SNEGSKA (reference sequence). This CDR3 has 11 residues. Trimming cost V 6 bases and J 6 bases, with 11 bases left between them. The DNA of the CDR3 is TGCAGTGCGGGGACTCGGCAGACCCAGTACTTC. Encoded protein: CSAGTRQTQYF.

The chain joins TRBV28 to TRBJ1-2, with 8 bases aligning to TRBD1. J gave up 4 bases and V 3 bases, and 7 bases lay outside the gene matches. Germline V gives CDR1 MDHEN, CDR2 SYDVKM. CDR3 size: 15 residues. CDR3 sequence reads: CASSFVSGGGYGYTF. CDR3 bases: TGTGCCAGCAGTTTTGTATCAGGGGGCGGCTATGGCTACACCTTC.

This chain uses TRBV5-1 with TRBJ1-1; 7 bases line up with TRBD1. V lost 4 bases to trimming and J lost 1 base; unmatched junction nucleotides: 4. This CDR3 has 14 amino acids. The germline gives CDR1 SGHRS, CDR2 YFSETQ. The CDR3 bases are TGCGCCAGCAGCCCCCGGGACAGGAACACTGAAGCTTTCTTT. It translates to CASSPRDRNTEAFF.